Each of the 2 T cell receptor beta chains below was sequenced from the same sample in a study of OX40 agonist ivuxolimab in advanced cancers. Generated by immunoSEQ multiplex PCR, the TCRdb table keeps only in-frame clones and is missing some. The profile shows over 100,000 clones, 75% to 95% of them singletons. The sample in question was CD4+ or CD8+ T cells sorted from blood, obtained in a trial of the OX40 agonist ivuxolimab. The receptors come from an adult with an advanced solid tumor such as melanoma, head and neck, liver or kidney cancer.

This clone was counted between two and nine times. The chain carries TRBV18 and TRBJ1-5; a weak D match, TRBD1 (6 bases). This CDR3 region has 14 residues. Trimming cost V 3 bases and J 2 bases, with 8 bases left between them. Germline assignment: CDR1 KGHSH and CDR2 LQKENI. CDR3: CASSPDSGNQPQHF. In nucleotides, the CDR3 is TGTGCCAGCTCACCGGACAGCGGCAATCAGCCCCAGCATTTT.

The genes are TRBV7-9 and TRBJ2-1; D unresolved. Germline assignment: CDR1 SEHNR and CDR2 FQNEAQ (reference sequence). V was pared by 2 bases and J by 0 bases, with 11 bases between. The CDR3 has 16 amino acids. The CDR3 DNA follows: TGTGCCAGCAGCTTATATTGGGCGAGCTCCTACAATGAGCAGTTCTTC. Translating gives CASSLYWASSYNEQFF.